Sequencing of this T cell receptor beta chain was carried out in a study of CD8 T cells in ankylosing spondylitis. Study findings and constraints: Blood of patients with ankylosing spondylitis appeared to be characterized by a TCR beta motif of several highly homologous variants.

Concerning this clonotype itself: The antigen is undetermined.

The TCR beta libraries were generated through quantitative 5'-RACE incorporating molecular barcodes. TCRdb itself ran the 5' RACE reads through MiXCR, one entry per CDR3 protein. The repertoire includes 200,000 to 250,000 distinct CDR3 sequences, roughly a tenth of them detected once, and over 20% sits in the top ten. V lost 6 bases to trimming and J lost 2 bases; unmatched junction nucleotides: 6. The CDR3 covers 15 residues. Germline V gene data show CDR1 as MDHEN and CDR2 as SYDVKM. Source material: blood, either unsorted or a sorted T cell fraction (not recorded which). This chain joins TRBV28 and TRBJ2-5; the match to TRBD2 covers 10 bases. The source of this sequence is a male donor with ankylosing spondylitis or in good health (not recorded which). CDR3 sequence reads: CASSPLAGAQETQYF. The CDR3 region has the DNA TGTGCCAGCAGCCCCCTAGCGGGGGCACAAGAGACCCAGTACTTC.